Listed here are 5 T cell receptor beta chains from one sample, sequenced in a study of T cell responses to AZD1222 COVID-19 vaccine. Measured with immunoSEQ multiplex PCR; TCRdb has only the in-frame clones, and not every one. The table records more than 95,000 clones, roughly 93% of them present only once. The input for sequencing was peripheral blood, taken on day 0 of AZD1222 vaccination. The receptors derive from an adult in good health.

This chain joins TRBV24-1 and TRBJ2-2; 9 nucleotides line up with TRBD2. There are 17 residues in the CDR3. With V trimmed by 1 base and J by 4 bases, 6 bases remained unmatched. The V gene's germline CDR1 is KGHDR and CDR2 SFDVKD. CDR3 DNA: TGTGCCACCAGTGATTTTGGGCGGGAGGGCCGCACCGGGGAGCTGTTTTTT. The encoded protein is CATSDFGREGRTGELFF.

This clone was found once. Other nucleotide sequences from this sample produce the same CDR3. The chain has TRBV6-1 and TRBJ1-2; D is uncertain. V lost 3 bases to trimming and J lost 2 bases, with 7 bases between them. There are 13 residues in the CDR3. Germline V lookup: CDR1 MNHNS, CDR2 SASEGT. DNA for the CDR3: TGTGCCAGCAGTGAGGACTCAAACTATGGCTACACCTTC. Protein sequence: CASSEDSNYGYTF.

The chain uses TRBV10-3 and TRBJ1-2; D unclear. Per germline, CDR1 ENHRY and CDR2 SYGVKD. The CDR3 is 12 residues long. Trimming shortened V by 4 bases and J by 1 base, and 4 bases separated the two germline ends. Here the CDR3 reads CAISGNNYGYTF. The CDR3 DNA follows: TGTGCCATCAGTGGGAATAACTATGGCTACACCTTC.

This chain joins TRBV2 and TRBJ1-2; D is undetermined. CDR3 length equals 12 residues. The germline V gene encodes CDR1 SNHLY and CDR2 FYNNEI. The germline V and J ends were trimmed by 8 bases and 2 bases, with 9 bases remaining between them. CDR3 DNA: TGTGCCAGCTGCACAGACAACTATGGCTACACCTTC. Translation gives CASCTDNYGYTF.

V is TRBV19 and J is TRBJ1-1; unclear D gene. Germline CDR1 is LNHDA and CDR2 is SQIVND (reference sequence). This CDR3 spans 12 amino acids. For the CDR3, the DNA is TGTGGCTGCGGTCGCAGGAACACTGAAGCTTTCTTT. Its protein is CGCGRRNTEAFF. Variable domain in full (rest from reference TRBV19 and TRBJ1-1): DGGITQSPKYLFRKEGQNVTLSCEQNLNHDAMYWYRQDPGQGLRLIYYSQIVNDFQKGDIAEGYSVSREKKESFPLTVTSAQKNPTAFYLCGCGRRNTEAFFGQGTRLTVV.